Here is one T cell receptor beta chain with its context. This entry belongs to a study of blood T cell repertoires in COVID-19. Study-level information: Both acute and convalescent COVID-19 samples were obtained from the United States, Italy and Spain. Sample material is recorded as cDNA or gDNA derived from T cells, B-cell-depleted T cells, or PBMCs.

The authors' processing: Researchers report that nucleated cell counts were estimated from reference gene primer amplification. TCRdb's copy holds only in-frame clones and misses some; the assay was immunoSEQ multiplex PCR. The DNA was the basis for D and trimming; V, J and clone size are from that table. The sample includes 150,000 to 200,000 clones, over 70% of them seen just once. The CDR3 covers 13 residues. Germline lookup yields CDR1 KGHSH and CDR2 LQKENI. Trimming cost V 0 bases and J 15 bases; bases outside gene matches: 6. The clonotype comes from a man between 65 and 79 years old who had been exposed to COVID-19. V and J are TRBV18 and TRBJ2-1; TRBD2 matches 9 bases. Sample: PBMCs or T cells enriched from blood (not recorded which). The CDR3 coding sequence is TGTGCCAGCTCACCACCCTCTAGCGGGACTCGGTTCTTC. This sequence encodes CASSPPSSGTRFF.